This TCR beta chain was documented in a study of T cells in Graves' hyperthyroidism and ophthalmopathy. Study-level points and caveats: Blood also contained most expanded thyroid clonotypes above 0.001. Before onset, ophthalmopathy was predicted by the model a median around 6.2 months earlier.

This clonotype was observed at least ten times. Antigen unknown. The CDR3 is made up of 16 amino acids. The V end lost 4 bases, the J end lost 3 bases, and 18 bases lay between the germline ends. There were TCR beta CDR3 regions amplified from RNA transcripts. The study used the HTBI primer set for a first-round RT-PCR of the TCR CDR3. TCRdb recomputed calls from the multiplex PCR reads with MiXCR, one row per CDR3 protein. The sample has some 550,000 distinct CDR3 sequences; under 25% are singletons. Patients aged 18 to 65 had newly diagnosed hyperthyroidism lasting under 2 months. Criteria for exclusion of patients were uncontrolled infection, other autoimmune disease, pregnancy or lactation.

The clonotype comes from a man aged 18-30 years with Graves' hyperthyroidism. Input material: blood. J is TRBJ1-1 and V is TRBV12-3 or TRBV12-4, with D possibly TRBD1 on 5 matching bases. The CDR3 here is CASSWGLITGYTEAFF. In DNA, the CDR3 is TGTGCCAGCAGTTGGGGACTGATCACAGGCTACACTGAAGCTTTCTTT.